These 5 T cell receptor beta chains were sequenced from one sample in a study of graft-versus-host responses after intestinal transplantation. The method was immunoSEQ multiplex PCR; TCRdb's version includes in-frame clones alone and lacks a portion of them. Here the sample spans just under 100,000 clones, 90% being singletons. The sequencing here drew on PBMCs, taken approximately 470 days after intestinal transplant. These receptors were collected from a human patient who received an intestinal transplant, so some T cells may come from the graft donor.

The chain has TRBV5-4 and TRBJ1-3, with D possibly matching TRBD1 (6 bases). The CDR3 has 16 residues. V lost 3 bases and J 1 base, leaving 14 bases between the germline ends. CDR1 and CDR2 from the germline V gene are SGHNT and YYREEE (reference sequence). CDR3 in amino acids: CASSWGAGSSGNTIYF. The CDR3 DNA reads as TGTGCCAGCAGCTGGGGGGCGGGCTCGTCTGGAAACACCATATATTTT. The full variable domain, with the rest looked up from reference TRBV5-4 and TRBJ1-3, is ETGVTQSPTHLIKTRGQQVTLRCSSQSGHNTVSWYQQALGQGPQFIFQYYREEENGRGNFPPRFSGLQFPNYSSELNVNALELDDSALYLCASSWGAGSSGNTIYFGEGSWLTVV.

CDR3: CASSPSGVSTGTYGYTF. The CDR3 DNA follows: TGCGCCAGCAGCCCAAGTGGGGTATCGACAGGAACATATGGCTACACCTTC. This chain connects TRBV4-1 to TRBJ1-2; tentative D call: TRBD1 (6 bases). Trimming left V 4 bases short and J 5 bases short, with 23 bases between. Germline lookup yields CDR1 MGHRA and CDR2 YSYEKL. CDR3 length: 17 amino acids.

The chain uses TRBV11-2 and TRBJ2-1, with D possibly TRBD2 on 5 matching bases. V was clipped by 6 bases and J by 8 bases, with 14 bases between them. The CDR3 sequence is 13 residues long. Germline values: CDR1 SGHAT, CDR2 FQNNGV. The CDR3 reads CASSSGGTDEQFF. In DNA, the CDR3 is TGTGCCAGCAGTTCAGGAGGTACCGATGAGCAGTTCTTC.

The CDR3 DNA sequence: TGCGCCAGCAGCTTGGCGGTAGGGGGAGATGGCTACACCTTC. As protein: CASSLAVGGDGYTF. V and J are TRBV5-1 and TRBJ1-2; TRBD1 is a possible D gene (6 bases). CDR3 length: 14 residues. Trimming cost V 0 bases and J 6 bases, with 12 bases left between them. Germline V CDR1 and CDR2: SGHRS, YFSETQ.

CDR3 nucleotides: TGTGCCAGCAGTTACTCGGACACTAACTACGAGCAGTACTTC. Translated: CASSYSDTNYEQYF. The chain has TRBV6-5 and TRBJ2-7, with D possibly matching TRBD1 (5 bases). Trimming shortened V by 0 bases and J by 3 bases, and 9 bases separated the two germline ends. CDR1 is MNHEY and CDR2 is SVGAGI in the germline V gene. CDR3 length equals 14 residues.